This T cell receptor (beta chain) was observed in a study of shared clonotypes between healthy human individuals. Sequenced by immunoSEQ multiplex PCR; TCRdb stores in-frame clones only, minus some. Here the sample spans millions of clones, approximately 92% being singletons. This clone was observed a single time. The CDR3 totals 14 residues. Trimming removed 5 bases from V and 1 base from J, with 11 bases in between. The V gene's germline CDR1 is SNHLY and CDR2 FYNNEI. The chain has TRBV2 and TRBJ2-5, with TRBD1 as a possible D gene (6 bases). The sequenced sample was naive CD4+ T cells sorted from blood. Indicated subset: CD45RA+ positively selected. The source is a man in his late teens or twenties in good health. CDR3 in DNA: TGTGCCAGCAGTAAGGGGGACATCCAAGAGACCCAGTACTTC. Protein product: CASSKGDIQETQYF.